The 2 T cell receptor beta chains listed next were all sequenced from one sample in a study of T cells in Graves' hyperthyroidism and ophthalmopathy. RNA transcripts gave rise to amplified TCR beta CDR3 regions. TCR CDR3 regions were first amplified by RT-PCR with HTBI primers. In TCRdb, the multiplex PCR reads were re-called with MiXCR into one record per CDR3 protein. Of some 180,000 distinct CDR3 sequences listed, approximately 15% are singletons. The specimen sequenced was blood. The receptors derive from a woman in her fifties or sixties with Graves' hyperthyroidism.

This clonotype was seen ten or more times. The rearrangement uses TRBV27 and TRBJ2-7; D uncertain. Germline CDR1 is MNHEY and CDR2 is SMNVEV (reference sequence). The CDR3 is 14 residues long. Deletions cut 3 bases from V and 4 bases from J, with 13 bases between. CDR3 protein: CASSFISRAYEQYF. The CDR3, as DNA: TGTGCCAGCAGTTTCATTTCCCGGGCGTACGAGCAGTACTTC.

This clonotype was seen many times. This sequence joins TRBV20-1 and TRBJ1-4; no definite D call. V was clipped by 5 bases and J by 0 bases, with 4 bases between them. Germline lookup yields CDR1 DFQATT and CDR2 SNEGSKA (reference sequence). CDR3 length: 12 residues. The CDR3: CSAYATNEKLFF. Here the CDR3 DNA reads TGCAGTGCTTATGCAACTAATGAAAAACTGTTTTTT.